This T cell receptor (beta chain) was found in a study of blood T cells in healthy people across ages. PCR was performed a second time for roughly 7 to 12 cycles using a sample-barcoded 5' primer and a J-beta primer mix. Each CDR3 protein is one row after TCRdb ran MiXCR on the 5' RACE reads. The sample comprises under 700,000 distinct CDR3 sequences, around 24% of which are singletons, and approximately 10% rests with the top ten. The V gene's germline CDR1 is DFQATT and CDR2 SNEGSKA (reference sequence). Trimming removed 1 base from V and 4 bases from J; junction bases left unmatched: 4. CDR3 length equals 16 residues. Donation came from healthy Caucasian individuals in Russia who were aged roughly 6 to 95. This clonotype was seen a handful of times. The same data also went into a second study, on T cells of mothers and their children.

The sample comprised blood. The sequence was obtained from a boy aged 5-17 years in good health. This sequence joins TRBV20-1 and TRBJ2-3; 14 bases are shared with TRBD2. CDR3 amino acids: CSARGTSGGPADTQYF. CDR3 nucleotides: TGCAGTGCTAGAGGGACTAGCGGGGGGCCGGCAGATACGCAGTATTTT.